This entry concerns a single T cell receptor beta chain. Antigen specificity is unknown. The sample belongs to a study of T cell responses to AZD1222 COVID-19 vaccine. Study observations and caveats: An increase in Spike-specific TCR breadth and depth was observed after two AZD1222 doses. Nearly half of the spike-specific TCRs reportedly recognize variant regions that carry no mutations. Clonal diversity may have been underestimated, and the donors were mostly white British, with more females than males.

TCRdb's table, derived via immunoSEQ multiplex PCR, lists solely in-frame clones and lacks some. The profile shows about 120,000 clones, around 89% of them singletons. V shed 7 bases and J shed 7 bases, with 14 bases lying between them. Per the germline V gene, CDR1 is LNHDA and CDR2 is SQIVND (reference sequence). The CDR3 sequence is 13 residues long. The TCR originated in an adult who received the AZD1222 COVID-19 vaccine. The V gene is TRBV19, the J gene TRBJ1-5; D perhaps matches TRBD1 (5 bases). The input for sequencing was peripheral blood, taken 28 days after the second AZD1222 dose. CDR3 loop: CASTGRGRQPQHF. CDR3 bases: TGTGCCAGTACGGGACGGGGGAGGCAGCCCCAGCATTTT.